Following are 14 T cell receptor beta chains from one sample sequenced in a study of blood T cells in healthy people across ages. The second PCR ran roughly 7 to 11 cycles with a sample-barcoded 5' primer and J-beta primers. TCRdb re-called the 5' RACE reads through MiXCR, storing one row per CDR3 protein. There are fewer than 2 million distinct CDR3 sequences in the sample; about 39% occur only once, and roughly 23% lies in the top ten. Input material: blood. Source of these receptors: a human donor in good health.

This clonotype was detected only a few times. The V and J genes are TRBV5-5 and TRBJ2-7; TRBD1 matches 10 bases. The V gene's germline CDR1 is SGHKS and CDR2 YYEKEE (reference sequence). The CDR3 totals 16 residues. V lost 4 bases and J lost 1; bases outside the gene matches: 8. Here the CDR3 DNA reads TGTGCCAGCAGCCCTCGACAGGGGGCGATTTCCTACGAGCAGTACTTC. This translates into CASSPRQGAISYEQYF.

The gene calls are TRBV14 and TRBJ2-1, with 12 bases that match TRBD2. Germline assignment: CDR1 SGHDN and CDR2 FVKESK. The CDR3 extends over 14 amino acids. After removal of 1 base from V and 15 bases from J, the junction contained 7 bases not matched to a gene. CDR3 in amino acids: CASSQAGTSGLRFF. CDR3 bases: TGTGCCAGCAGCCAAGCCGGGACTAGCGGGTTACGGTTCTTC.

This clonotype was counted between two and nine times. The V gene is TRBV5-1, the J gene TRBJ2-1; 7 positions match TRBD2. The germline gives CDR1 SGHRS, CDR2 YFSETQ. The CDR3 loop spans 15 amino acids. The V gene end was trimmed by 0 bases and the J gene end by 6 bases; junction bases not matched to a gene: 6. The CDR3 spells CASSLVGPSGNEQFF. The CDR3 bases are TGCGCCAGCAGCTTGGTAGGGCCTAGCGGCAATGAGCAGTTCTTC. Supplemented by reference TRBV5-1 and TRBJ2-1, the full variable domain reads KAGVTQTPRYLIKTRGQQVTLSCSPISGHRSVSWYQQTPGQGLQFLFEYFSETQRNKGNFPGRFSGRQFSNSRSEMNVSTLELGDSALYLCASSLVGPSGNEQFFGPGTRLTVL.

This sequence joins TRBV20-1 and TRBJ1-2, with a weak D call TRBD1 (5 bases). The germline V and J ends were trimmed by 6 bases and 3 bases, with 23 bases remaining between them. The CDR3 sequence is 16 residues long. In germline, CDR1 is DFQATT, CDR2 SNEGSKA (reference sequence). The CDR3 coding sequence is TGCAGTGCCACACCGGAGGGGCGGGTGGTTGACTATGGCTACACCTTC. As protein: CSATPEGRVVDYGYTF.

Only a few counts were recorded for this clonotype. V usage is TRBV20-1 and J usage is TRBJ2-7; D is possibly TRBD2 (5 bases). The CDR3 sequence is 14 residues long. Germline V gene data show CDR1 as DFQATT and CDR2 as SNEGSKA (reference sequence). The V and J ends lost 0 bases and 3 bases respectively, with 12 bases between them. Here the CDR3 reads CSARDGGYRYEQYF. CDR3 bases: TGCAGTGCTAGAGATGGAGGCTACCGCTACGAGCAGTACTTC.

CDR3 nucleotides: TGTGCCAGCAGTTCTCCGGGGGGATGGAACTACGAGCAGTACTTC. Its protein is CASSSPGGWNYEQYF. The rearrangement joins TRBV6-2 or TRBV6-3 to TRBJ2-7, with 7 bases that match TRBD2. Germline V gene sequence: CDR1 MNHEY, CDR2 SVGEGT. The CDR3 consists of 15 residues. V dropped 4 bases and J dropped 3; count of bases not matched to a gene: 9.

This clonotype turned up a few times. The rearrangement joins TRBV12-3 or TRBV12-4 to TRBJ2-5; no firm D call. Trimming stripped 6 bases from V and 2 bases from J, with 7 bases between. This CDR3 has 12 residues. CDR3 DNA: TGTGCCAGCAGACCATCTCAAGAGACCCAGTACTTC. It encodes CASRPSQETQYF.

The chain has TRBV7-2 and TRBJ2-4; D is perhaps TRBD1 or TRBD2 (5 bases each). Germline-derived CDR1 and CDR2 are SGHTA and FQGNSA. There are 16 residues in the CDR3. Trimming left V 5 bases short and J 2 bases short, with 16 bases between. CDR3 amino acids: CASSQPGEGTKNIQYF. The CDR3 region has the DNA TGTGCCAGCAGCCAACCCGGAGAGGGGACCAAAAACATTCAGTACTTC.

The J gene is TRBJ2-6, the V gene TRBV10-3; D might be TRBD2 (6 bases). The CDR3 runs to 15 residues. In germline, CDR1 is ENHRY, CDR2 SYGVKD. The ends were cut back, 5 bases at V and 3 bases at J, with 11 bases in the middle. The CDR3 sequence is CAISWRDSGANVLTF. CDR3 DNA sequence: TGTGCCATCAGTTGGAGGGATAGTGGGGCCAACGTCCTGACTTTC.

The V call is TRBV7-9, the J call TRBJ1-5; D is uncertain. CDR3 length equals 16 residues. The V gene's germline CDR1 is SEHNR and CDR2 FQNEAQ (reference sequence). V lost 3 bases to trimming and J lost 2 bases, with 14 bases between them. The CDR3 loop is CASSFGPFNGNQPQHF. DNA of the CDR3: TGTGCCAGCAGCTTCGGGCCTTTCAATGGCAATCAGCCCCAGCATTTT.

This clonotype was observed a handful of times. A much larger clone differs by one base, so this may be a read error. The chain employs TRBV20-1 and TRBJ1-1, with no clear D. Germline V gene data show CDR1 as DFQATT and CDR2 as SNEGSKA (reference sequence). CDR3 length: 11 amino acids. Trimming took off 4 bases at V and 1 base at J, with 4 bases between the two ends. This CDR3 reads CSAIRNTEAFF. The CDR3 DNA reads as TGCAGTGCTATCCGGAACACTGAAGCTTTCTTT.

This clonotype turned up a few times. This chain links TRBV7-2 with TRBJ2-7; 15 bases fit TRBD2. CDR3 length equals 15 residues. In germline, CDR1 is SGHTA, CDR2 FQGNSA. V shed 5 bases, J shed 5 bases, and the junction held 4 bases outside the gene matches. The CDR3 spells CASSPGLAGGNEQYF. DNA of the CDR3: TGTGCCAGCAGCCCGGGACTAGCGGGGGGTAACGAGCAGTACTTC.

This chain links TRBV6-5 with TRBJ2-5; TRBD1 matches at 10 bases. The CDR3 totals 14 residues. Losses at the gene ends were 6 bases for V and 3 bases for J; bases not matched to a gene: 4. Germline loops: CDR1 MNHEY, CDR2 SVGAGI. The CDR3 DNA reads as TGTGCCAGCAGCAATGGACAGGGGGAAGAGACCCAGTACTTC. It translates to CASSNGQGEETQYF.

The chain combines TRBV7-9 with TRBJ1-2; possibly TRBD1 for D (6 bases). The CDR3 has 14 residues. Germline lookup yields CDR1 SEHNR and CDR2 FQNEAQ (reference sequence). Trimming cost V 2 bases and J 6 bases, with 13 bases left between them. The CDR3 DNA sequence: TGTGCCAGCAGCTTATCCGTACAGGGAGATGGCTACACCTTC. Residues: CASSLSVQGDGYTF.